The T cell receptor (beta chain) described here comes from a study of T cells in Graves' hyperthyroidism and ophthalmopathy. The source material, RNA transcripts, was used to amplify TCR beta CDR3 regions. The HTBI primer set drove a first-round RT-PCR of the TCR CDR3. TCRdb reprocessed the multiplex PCR reads via MiXCR and lists one record per CDR3 protein. The sample has roughly 500,000 distinct CDR3 sequences; 35% to 50% are singletons. Study-wide points: Peripheral blood also featured most of the thyroid clonotypes expanded above 0.001. It was a median around 6 months before onset that the model predicted ophthalmopathy.

This clonotype was counted only a few times. Its matching antigen is unknown. Pregnant or lactating patients were excluded, as were those with uncontrolled infection or other autoimmune disease. Diagnoses were established using clinical symptoms, serum thyroxine and TRAb, thyroid ultrasound and orbital computed tomography. The germline gives CDR1 DFQATT, CDR2 SNEGSKA (reference sequence). Trimming stripped 3 bases from V and 8 bases from J, with 13 bases between. The CDR3 extends over 12 amino acids. This receptor was taken from an adult woman with Graves' disease, either hyperthyroidism or ophthalmopathy (not recorded which). The chain uses TRBV20-1 and TRBJ1-2; D gene unclear. Sequences were obtained from peripheral blood or thyroid tissue (not recorded which). The CDR3, as DNA: TGCAGTGCTAGGTCCCCGGGTCAGGGCTACACCTTC. It is translated as CSARSPGQGYTF.